This T cell receptor beta chain was recovered during a study of T cell responses to AZD1222 COVID-19 vaccine. Findings and caveats of the study: AZD1222 recipients seropositive at baseline numbered only five or six. Regions 160-218 and 743-854 dominated among vaccine-associated CD4 TCRs spanning spike. Donors were mostly white British, more females; clonal diversity possibly underestimated. Repertoire sampling happened only post peak T cell response.

A word on this clone: Antigen unknown.

The CDR3 spans 13 residues. The V end was cut by 7 bases, the J end by 0 bases, with 12 bases between. Germline V CDR1 and CDR2: GTSNPN, SVGIG (reference sequence). Here immunoSEQ multiplex PCR was the method, and the copy in TCRdb shows in-frame clones only, minus some. The sample carries fewer than 50,000 clones, over 75% recorded once. Sequencing was performed on peripheral blood, taken 28 days after the second dose of the MenACWY control vaccine. The sequence derives from an adult who received the MenACWY meningococcal vaccine as a control. The chain links TRBV30 to TRBJ1-1, with D unclear. This CDR3 reads CALTRAMNTEAFF. CDR3 DNA: TGTGCCTTGACGCGGGCGATGAACACTGAAGCTTTCTTT.